This T cell receptor (beta chain) is from a study of STAT5B mutations in CD4+ large granular lymphocyte leukemia. Study-wide results and limits: Top patient clones used TRBV06 genes more often: 8/27 versus 2/35 in controls. Patient CD4-sorted repertoires stayed more clonal than healthy ones after leukemic-clone removal.

Under the authors' procedure: Productive clonotypes were detectable down to 2.59 x 10-5 frequency. Using immunoSEQ multiplex PCR, the repertoire was profiled, and TCRdb retains in-frame clones only, with some absent. V, J and clone size reflect that table, while D and trimming were determined from the DNA. The sample has fewer than 45,000 clones, 75% to 85% seen once; the top ten hold approximately 4%. Turning to this clone: Its specificity is unknown.

CDR1 MNHEY and CDR2 SMNVEV come from the germline V gene (reference sequence). This CDR3 is 15 amino acids long. With V trimmed by 2 bases and J by 4 bases, 3 bases remained unmatched. V is TRBV27 and J is TRBJ1-5; 9 bases match TRBD1. The sequenced sample consisted of CD4+ T cells from blood buffy coats. The TCR sequence derives from a human donor in good health. As DNA, the CDR3 is TGTGCCAGCAGTTTAGGGGGGACAGGGAATCAGCCCCAGCATTTT. Residues: CASSLGGTGNQPQHF.